Following are 20 T cell receptor beta chains from one sample sequenced in a study of blood T cell repertoires in COVID-19 (TCRdb year 2020). Library construction relied on the immunoSEQ multiplex PCR assay. TCRdb holds this immuneACCESS table with in-frame rearrangements only. Some clones are missing; in checked studies, unresolved V genes explain under half, and the rest has no known cause. Present in this sample are around 150,000 clones, almost 80% of which were seen just once. The ten largest clones capture 9.5% to 13% of the sample. Specimen: peripheral blood. Receptors originate from a man in his sixties who had recovered from COVID-19.

This clone was observed a handful of times. The V gene is TRBV21-1, the J gene TRBJ1-1; no check of the table's D call, TRBD1, against the DNA was made. TRBV21-1 is shown as a pseudogene. CDR3 length: 16 residues. This chain's CDR3 is CASSKGGTGSGTEAFF. CDR3 in DNA: TGTGCCAGCAGCAAAGGGGGGACAGGGTCGGGCACTGAAGCTTTCTTT.

This clone was observed a single time. The V gene is TRBV6-2 or TRBV6-3, the J gene TRBJ2-7; the match to TRBD2 covers 8 bases. CDR3 length: 15 residues. Germline CDR1 and CDR2: MNHEY and SVGEGT. The trim removed 4 bases at V and 0 bases at J, leaving 5 bases unmatched. The CDR3 coding sequence is TGTGCCAGCAGTTCATTAGCGGGATCCTCCTACGAGCAGTACTTC. Translated, it gives CASSSLAGSSYEQYF.

The chain is built from TRBV28 and TRBJ1-1, with D perhaps TRBD1 (6 bases). The germline gives CDR1 MDHEN, CDR2 SYDVKM. The CDR3 contains 15 residues. V lost 6 bases and J lost 3, with 17 bases in between. The CDR3 sequence is CASRTASGQYTEAFF. CDR3 sequence (DNA): TGTGCCAGCAGAACCGCCTCCGGACAGTACACTGAAGCTTTCTTT.

This chain joins TRBV11-3 and TRBJ2-1, with TRBD2 identical over 12 bases. J lost 9 bases, V lost 5 bases, and 2 bases had no gene match. This CDR3 is 13 amino acids long. Germline V gene data show CDR1 as SGHNT and CDR2 as YENEEA. CDR3 nucleotides: TGTGCCAGCAGCCAGGGACTAGCGGGTGAGCAGTTCTTC. It is translated as CASSQGLAGEQFF.

This clone was seen a few times. CDR3 coding DNA: TGTGCCAGCAGCCATGGCGGGGGGGCCGGAGAGACCCAGTACTTC. Translation: CASSHGGGAGETQYF. The rearrangement links TRBV7-6 to TRBJ2-5, with 9 bases lining up with TRBD2. CDR1 is SGHVS and CDR2 is FNYEAQ in the germline V gene. CDR3 length equals 15 residues. V was pared by 5 bases and J by 4 bases, with 8 bases of the junction left unmatched.

The genes are TRBV19 and TRBJ2-1, with 10 bases identical to TRBD2. The length of the CDR3 is 13 residues. CDR1 and CDR2 from the germline V gene are LNHDA and SQIVND (reference sequence). V was clipped by 8 bases and J by 3 bases; unmatched bases: 1. CDR3 in amino acids: CASSSGSYNEQFF. The CDR3 DNA sequence: TGTGCCAGTTCTAGCGGGAGCTACAATGAGCAGTTCTTC.

The genes are TRBV28 and TRBJ2-1; D might be TRBD2 (5 bases). V lost 4 bases to trimming and J lost 8 bases, with 9 bases between them. CDR1 and CDR2 from the germline V gene are MDHEN and SYDVKM. CDR3 size: 12 residues. DNA of the CDR3: TGTGCCAGCAGTTCAGGTAGCGATGAGCAGTTCTTC. Protein sequence: CASSSGSDEQFF.

This clone came up a few times. The chain combines TRBV6-2 or TRBV6-3 with TRBJ2-1, with 8 bases aligning to TRBD1. CDR3 length: 17 amino acids. V gave up 4 bases and J gave up 6 bases; unmatched junction bases: 14. From germline, CDR1 is MNHEY and CDR2 SVGEGT. CDR3 amino acids: CASSSPLDRAKVNEQFF. CDR3 DNA sequence: TGTGCCAGCAGTTCCCCCTTGGACAGGGCTAAGGTCAATGAGCAGTTCTTC.

The CDR3 nucleotides read TGTGCCAGCTCACCACCAGCGCGGGAGACCCAGTACTTC. Residues: CASSPPARETQYF. This chain uses TRBV18 with TRBJ2-5, with D hard to call. In germline, CDR1 is KGHSH, CDR2 LQKENI. The CDR3 loop spans 13 amino acids. The V and J ends lost 0 bases and 5 bases respectively, with 7 bases between them.

The gene calls are TRBV3-1 (or the pseudogene TRBV3-2) and TRBJ1-1, with 9 positions matching TRBD1. This CDR3 comprises 20 residues. J lost 2 bases, V lost 0 bases, and 16 bases had no gene match. The germline CDR1 and CDR2 sequences are LGHDT and YNNKEL (reference sequence). The CDR3 protein is CASSQERTGVVVARNTEAFF. In nucleotides, the CDR3 is TGTGCCAGCAGCCAAGAGAGGACAGGGGTCGTGGTCGCGAGAAACACTGAAGCTTTCTTT.

V is TRBV9 and J is TRBJ2-5; no definite D call. The CDR3 covers 13 residues. The germline CDR1 and CDR2 sequences are SGDLS and YYNGEE. The V end was cut by 0 bases, the J end by 3 bases, with 6 bases between. CDR3 nucleotide sequence: TGTGCCAGCAGCGTAGTCGGAGAAGAGACCCAGTACTTC. Translated: CASSVVGEETQYF.

This chain joins TRBV7-3 and TRBJ2-3; D might be TRBD2 (5 bases). Trimming removed 3 bases from V and 0 bases from J, with 10 bases in between. Germline assignment: CDR1 SGHTA and CDR2 FQGTGA. The CDR3 has 15 amino acids. This chain's CDR3 is CASSLGDTSTDTQYF. The CDR3 region has the DNA TGTGCCAGCAGCTTGGGAGATACTAGCACAGATACGCAGTATTTT.

This clone was observed a single time. The J gene is TRBJ2-1, the V gene TRBV19; 14 bases are shared with TRBD2. Germline trimming cut 4 bases from V and 9 bases from J; bases unmatched to any gene: 5. The germline V gene has CDR1 LNHDA and CDR2 SQIVND (reference sequence). The length of the CDR3 is 15 residues. CDR3: CASSTRGLAGGEQFF. CDR3 DNA sequence: TGTGCCAGTAGTACACGCGGACTAGCGGGGGGTGAGCAGTTCTTC.

The chain recombines TRBV9 with TRBJ1-3, with no clear D. The CDR3 sequence is 16 residues long. Germline CDR1 reads SGDLS; CDR2 reads YYNGEE. V lost 4 bases to trimming and J lost 0 bases, with 14 bases between them. The CDR3 protein is CASSPRLGSSGNTIYF. The CDR3 DNA reads TGTGCCAGCAGCCCCCGTCTGGGGAGCTCTGGAAACACCATATATTTT.

This chain uses TRBV5-1 with TRBJ1-2; TRBD1 might be the D (5 bases). The CDR3 runs to 14 residues. Germline V CDR1 and CDR2: SGHRS, YFSETQ. The V and J ends lost 0 bases and 2 bases respectively, with 8 bases between them. The CDR3 DNA reads as TGCGCCAGCAGCTTGGAGGAGGGGAACTATGGCTACACCTTC. Translation: CASSLEEGNYGYTF.

This chain connects TRBV5-4 to TRBJ1-2; D is ambiguous. This CDR3 has 11 residues. Trimming took off 5 bases at V and 7 bases at J, with 9 bases between the two ends. Germline V CDR1 and CDR2: SGHNT, YYREEE (reference sequence). CDR3 sequence reads: CASSPQCGYTF. CDR3 coding DNA: TGTGCCAGCAGTCCCCAGTGTGGCTACACCTTC.

The rearrangement joins TRBV7-2 to TRBJ1-4; TRBD1 might be the D (6 bases). Trimming took 1 base from V and 7 from J, leaving 10 bases between them. The CDR3 is 14 amino acids. Germline V lookup: CDR1 SGHTA, CDR2 FQGNSA. In nucleotides, the CDR3 is TGTGCCAGCAGCTTAGATCGGACAGCTGAAAAACTGTTTTTT. It is translated as CASSLDRTAEKLFF.

The chain couples TRBV7-9 to TRBJ1-2, with D hard to call. V lost 1 base and J 8 bases, leaving 17 bases between the germline ends. The CDR3 runs 15 residues. The germline CDR1 and CDR2 sequences are SEHNR and FQNEAQ (reference sequence). CDR3 amino acids: CASSLVEGSPNGYTF. For the CDR3, the DNA is TGTGCCAGCAGCTTAGTTGAGGGAAGTCCCAACGGCTACACCTTC.

The V and J genes are TRBV2 and TRBJ1-4; possibly TRBD1 for D (6 bases). Trimming pared 0 bases from V and 5 bases from J, leaving 10 bases between. CDR1 is SNHLY and CDR2 is FYNNEI in the germline V gene. The CDR3 extends over 15 amino acids. The CDR3 region has the DNA TGTGCCAGCAGTGAAGCCGGGACACCGAATGAAAAACTGTTTTTT. Translation: CASSEAGTPNEKLFF. The whole variable domain, remainder taken from reference TRBV2 and TRBJ1-4, is EPEVTQTPSHQVTQMGQEVILRCVPISNHLYFYWYRQILGQKVEFLVSFYNNEISEKSEIFDDQFSVERPDGSNFTLKIRSTKLEDSAMYFCASSEAGTPNEKLFFGSGTQLSVL.

V usage is TRBV7-9 and J usage is TRBJ2-5, with D perhaps matching TRBD2 (6 bases). The CDR3 covers 13 residues. Germline CDR1 and CDR2: SEHNR and FQNEAQ (reference sequence). V was clipped by 6 bases and J by 5 bases, with 13 bases between them. CDR3 sequence: CASSHNAGETQYF. CDR3 DNA sequence: TGTGCCAGCAGTCATAACGCGGGGGAGACCCAGTACTTC.